This T cell receptor (beta chain) emerged from a study of identical twins. In germline, CDR1 is MNHEY, CDR2 SMNVEV (reference sequence). There are 14 residues in the CDR3. V lost 3 bases and J 4 bases, leaving 12 bases between the germline ends. TCRdb re-called the 5' RACE reads with MiXCR, one entry per CDR3 protein. The table lists approximately 250,000 distinct CDR3 sequences, over 5% of them singletons. This sample was shared with a second study, whose subject was T cells expressing NK-cell markers. As that study records: Sorted CD3+CD56+NKG2C+, CD3+CD56+NKG2C- and CD3+CD56-NKG2C+ T cells provided the TCR beta repertoires.

Specimen: CD8+ T cells sorted from blood. The receptor comes from a woman aged 18-30 years in good health. The chain has TRBV27 and TRBJ1-1, with D possibly matching TRBD1 (5 bases). CDR3 amino acids: CASSLGLLGTEAFF. For the CDR3, the DNA is TGTGCCAGCAGTTTGGGACTCCTCGGCACTGAAGCTTTCTTT.